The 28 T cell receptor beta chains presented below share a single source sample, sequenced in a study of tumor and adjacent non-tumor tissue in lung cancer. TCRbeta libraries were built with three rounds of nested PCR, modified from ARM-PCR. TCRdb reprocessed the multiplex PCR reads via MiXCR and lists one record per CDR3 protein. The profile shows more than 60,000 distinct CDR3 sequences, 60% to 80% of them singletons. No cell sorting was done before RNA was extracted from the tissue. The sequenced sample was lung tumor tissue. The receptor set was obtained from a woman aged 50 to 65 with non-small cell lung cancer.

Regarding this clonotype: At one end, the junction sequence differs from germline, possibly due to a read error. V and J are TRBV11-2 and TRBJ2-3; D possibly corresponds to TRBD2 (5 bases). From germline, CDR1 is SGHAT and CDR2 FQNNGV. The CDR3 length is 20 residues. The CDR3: CTSRPIGTGGSSLRGDTQYF. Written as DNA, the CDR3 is TGTACCAGCAGGCCGATCGGAACTGGTGGGAGTTCCCTAAGAGGAGATACGCAGTATTTT.

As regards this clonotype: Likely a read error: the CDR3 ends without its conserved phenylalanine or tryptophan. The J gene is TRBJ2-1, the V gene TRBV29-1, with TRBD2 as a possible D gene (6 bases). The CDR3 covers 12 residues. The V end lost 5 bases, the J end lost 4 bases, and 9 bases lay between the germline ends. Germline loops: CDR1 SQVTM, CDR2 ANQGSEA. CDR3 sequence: CSVQAGYNEQFC. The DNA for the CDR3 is TGCAGCGTTCAGGCGGGGTACAATGAGCAGTTCTGT.

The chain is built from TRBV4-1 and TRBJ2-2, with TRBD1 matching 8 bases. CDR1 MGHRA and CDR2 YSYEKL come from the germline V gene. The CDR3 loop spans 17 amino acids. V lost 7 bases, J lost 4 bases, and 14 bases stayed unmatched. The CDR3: CASNPLGQVGGTGELFF. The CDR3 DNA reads TGCGCCAGCAACCCCTTGGGACAGGTTGGTGGCACCGGGGAGCTGTTTTTT.

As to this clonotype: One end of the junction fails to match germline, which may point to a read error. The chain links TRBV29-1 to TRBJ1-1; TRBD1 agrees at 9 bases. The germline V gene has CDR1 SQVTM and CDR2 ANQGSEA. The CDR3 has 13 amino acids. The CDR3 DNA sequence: TGCAACGCTGGGGGGACAGGGAACATTGAAGCTTTCTTT. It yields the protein CNAGGTGNIEAFF.

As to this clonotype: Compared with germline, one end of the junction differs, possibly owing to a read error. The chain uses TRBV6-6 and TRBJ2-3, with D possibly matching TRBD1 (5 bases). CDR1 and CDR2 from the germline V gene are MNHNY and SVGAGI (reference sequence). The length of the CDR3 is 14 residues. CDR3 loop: CANTEDSSTDTQYF. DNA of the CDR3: TGTGCCAACACCGAAGACAGTAGCACAGATACACAGTATTTT.

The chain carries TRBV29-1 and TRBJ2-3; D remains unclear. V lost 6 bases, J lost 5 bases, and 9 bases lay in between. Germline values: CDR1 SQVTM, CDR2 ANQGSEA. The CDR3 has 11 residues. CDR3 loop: CSVDNKDTQYF. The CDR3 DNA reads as TGCAGCGTCGACAACAAAGATACGCAGTATTTT.

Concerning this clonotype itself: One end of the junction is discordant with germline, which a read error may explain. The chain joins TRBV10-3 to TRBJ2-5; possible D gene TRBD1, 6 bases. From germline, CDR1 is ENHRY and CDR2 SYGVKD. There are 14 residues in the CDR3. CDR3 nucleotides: TGTGACATCAGGCCCGGACAGATCCAAGAGACCCAGTACTTC. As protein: CDIRPGQIQETQYF.

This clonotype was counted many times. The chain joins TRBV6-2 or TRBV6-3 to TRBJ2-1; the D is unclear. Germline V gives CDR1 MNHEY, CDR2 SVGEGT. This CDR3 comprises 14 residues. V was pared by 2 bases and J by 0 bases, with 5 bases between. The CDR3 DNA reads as TGTGCCAGCAGTTACCGTTCCTCCTACAATGAGCAGTTCTTC. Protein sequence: CASSYRSSYNEQFF.

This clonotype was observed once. The CDR3 DNA reads TGTGCCAGCAAACCAAACGGGCTCTCTAGCGAGCAGTTCTTC. Translation gives CASKPNGLSSEQFF. V gene TRBV12-3 or TRBV12-4 combines with J gene TRBJ2-1; D is perhaps TRBD2 (5 bases). CDR3 length: 14 residues. V gave up 7 bases and J gave up 10 bases, with 20 bases separating them.

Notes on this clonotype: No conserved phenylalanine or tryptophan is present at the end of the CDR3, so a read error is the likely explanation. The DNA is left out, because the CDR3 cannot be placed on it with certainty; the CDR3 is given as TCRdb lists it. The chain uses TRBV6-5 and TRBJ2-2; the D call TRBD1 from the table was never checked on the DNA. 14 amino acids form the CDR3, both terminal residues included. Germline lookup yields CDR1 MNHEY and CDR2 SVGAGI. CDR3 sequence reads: CASSGTGETGELSL.

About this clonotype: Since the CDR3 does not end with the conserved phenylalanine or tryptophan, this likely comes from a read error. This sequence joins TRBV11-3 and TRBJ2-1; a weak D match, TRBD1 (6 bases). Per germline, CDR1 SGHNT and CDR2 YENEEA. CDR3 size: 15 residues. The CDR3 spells CASSNRDNSYNEQFS. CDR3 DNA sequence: TGTGCCAGCAGTAACCGGGACAACTCCTACAATGAACAGTTCTCC.

Here the CDR3 reads CASSYARSAQEKLFF. The CDR3 DNA sequence: TGTGCCAGCAGTTACGCCAGGTCGGCACAGGAAAAACTGTTTTTT. The rearrangement joins TRBV6-5 to TRBJ1-4; D is unclear. The length of the CDR3 is 15 residues. The germline V gene has CDR1 MNHEY and CDR2 SVGAGI. Trimming took off 2 bases at V and 8 bases at J, with 15 bases between the two ends.

As DNA, the CDR3 is TGCGCCAGCAGCCAGGGAGAGGGCATCAATCAGCCCCAGCATTTT. Translated, it gives CASSQGEGINQPQHF. The genes are TRBV4-1 and TRBJ1-5; D remains ambiguous. The CDR3 covers 15 residues. Trimming stripped 3 bases from V and 3 bases from J, with 12 bases between. Germline CDR1 is MGHRA and CDR2 is YSYEKL.

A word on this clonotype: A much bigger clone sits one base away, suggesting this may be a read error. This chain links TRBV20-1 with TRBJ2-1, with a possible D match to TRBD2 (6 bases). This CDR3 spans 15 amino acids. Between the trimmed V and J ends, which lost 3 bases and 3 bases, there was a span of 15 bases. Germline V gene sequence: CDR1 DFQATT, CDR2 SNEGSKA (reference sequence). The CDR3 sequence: CSASPPGVSYNEQFF. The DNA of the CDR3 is TGCAGTGCTAGCCCCCCGGGAGTCAGCTACAATGAGCAGTTCTTC.

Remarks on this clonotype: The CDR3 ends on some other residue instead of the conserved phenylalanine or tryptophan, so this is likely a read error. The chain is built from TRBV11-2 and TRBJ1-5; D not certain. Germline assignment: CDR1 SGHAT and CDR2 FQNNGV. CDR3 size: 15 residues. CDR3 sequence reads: CVNSWHGYSNQPQHL. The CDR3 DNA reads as TGTGTCAACAGCTGGCACGGTTATAGCAATCAGCCCCAGCATCTT.

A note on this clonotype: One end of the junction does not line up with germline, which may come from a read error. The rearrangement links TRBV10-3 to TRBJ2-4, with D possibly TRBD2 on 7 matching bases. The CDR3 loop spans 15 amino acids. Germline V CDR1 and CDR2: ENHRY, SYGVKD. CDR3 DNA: TGTACCATCAGTGAGGGGGGGCTAGTCAAAAACATTCAGTACTTC. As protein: CTISEGGLVKNIQYF.

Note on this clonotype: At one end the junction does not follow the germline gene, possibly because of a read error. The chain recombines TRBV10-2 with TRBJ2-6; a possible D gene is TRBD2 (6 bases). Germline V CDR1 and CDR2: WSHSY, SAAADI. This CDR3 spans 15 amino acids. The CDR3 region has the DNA TGCGCCAGCAGTGACATTGCTGCGGGGACCAACGCCCTGACTTTC. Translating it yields CASSDIAAGTNALTF.

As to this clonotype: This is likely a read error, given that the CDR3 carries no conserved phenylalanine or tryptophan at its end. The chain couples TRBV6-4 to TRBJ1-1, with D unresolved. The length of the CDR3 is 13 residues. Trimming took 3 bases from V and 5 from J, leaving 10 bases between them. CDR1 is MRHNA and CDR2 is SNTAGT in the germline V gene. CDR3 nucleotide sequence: TGTGCCAGCAGTGATTCGGAGAATACTGAAGCTTTCATT. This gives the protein CASSDSENTEAFI.

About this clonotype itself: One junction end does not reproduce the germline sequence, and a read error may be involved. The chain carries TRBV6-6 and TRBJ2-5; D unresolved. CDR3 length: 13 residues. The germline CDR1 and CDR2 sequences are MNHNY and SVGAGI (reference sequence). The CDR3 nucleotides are TGTGGCAACAGCCCCAGCGAGCAAGATACCCAGTACTTC. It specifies CGNSPSEQDTQYF.

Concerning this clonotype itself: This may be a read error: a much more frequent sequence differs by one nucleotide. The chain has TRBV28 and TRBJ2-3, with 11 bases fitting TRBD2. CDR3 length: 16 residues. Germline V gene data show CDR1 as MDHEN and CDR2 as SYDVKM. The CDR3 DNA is TGTGCCAGCACCCTTTATACTAGCGGGAGAACAGGTACGCAGTATTTT. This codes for CASTLYTSGRTGTQYF.

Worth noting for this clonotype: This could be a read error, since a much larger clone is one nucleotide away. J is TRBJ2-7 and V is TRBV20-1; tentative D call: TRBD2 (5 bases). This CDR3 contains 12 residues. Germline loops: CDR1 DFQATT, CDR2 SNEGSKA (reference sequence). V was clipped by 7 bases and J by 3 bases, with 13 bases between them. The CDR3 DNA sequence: TGCAGTGTTAAGAGGGATTTCTACGAGCAGTACTTC. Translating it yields CSVKRDFYEQYF.

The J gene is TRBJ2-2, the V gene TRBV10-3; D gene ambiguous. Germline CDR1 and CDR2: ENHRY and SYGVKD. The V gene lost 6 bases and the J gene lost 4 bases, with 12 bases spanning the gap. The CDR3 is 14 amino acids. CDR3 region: CAIRPSETTGELFF. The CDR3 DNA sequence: TGTGCCATCAGGCCCAGCGAGACCACCGGGGAGCTGTTTTTT.

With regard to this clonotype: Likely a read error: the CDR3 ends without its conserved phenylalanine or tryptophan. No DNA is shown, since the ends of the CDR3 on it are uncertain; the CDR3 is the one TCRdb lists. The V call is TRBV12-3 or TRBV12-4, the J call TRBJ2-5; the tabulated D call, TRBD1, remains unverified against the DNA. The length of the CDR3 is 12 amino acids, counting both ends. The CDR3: CTSSLTGGTQYS.

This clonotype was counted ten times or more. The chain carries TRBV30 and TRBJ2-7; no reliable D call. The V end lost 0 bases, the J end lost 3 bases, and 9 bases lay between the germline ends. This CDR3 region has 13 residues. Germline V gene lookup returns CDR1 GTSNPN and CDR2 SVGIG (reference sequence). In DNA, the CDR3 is TGTGCCTGGAGTGTGACGGCCTACTACGAGCAGTACTTC. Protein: CAWSVTAYYEQYF.

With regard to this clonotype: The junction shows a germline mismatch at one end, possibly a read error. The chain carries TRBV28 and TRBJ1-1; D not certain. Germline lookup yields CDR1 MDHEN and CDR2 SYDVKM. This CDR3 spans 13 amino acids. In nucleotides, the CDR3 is TGTGCCAGCAGTTGCGAGATGAACACTGAAGCTTTCTTC. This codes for CASSCEMNTEAFF.

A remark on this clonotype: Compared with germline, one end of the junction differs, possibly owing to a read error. The CDR3 protein is CAGSFRQGGNQPQHF. The CDR3 DNA is TGTGCCGGCAGTTTTCGACAGGGAGGAAATCAGCCCCAGCATTTT. The J gene is TRBJ1-5, the V gene TRBV12-3 or TRBV12-4; TRBD1 matches at 7 bases. The CDR3 runs to 15 residues.

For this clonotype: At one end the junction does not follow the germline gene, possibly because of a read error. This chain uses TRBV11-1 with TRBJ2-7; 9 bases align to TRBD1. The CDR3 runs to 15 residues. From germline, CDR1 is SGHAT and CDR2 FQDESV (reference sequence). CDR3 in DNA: TGTGCCAGCAGCCGGACAGGGGTGGCCCCCTACGAACAGTACTTC. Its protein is CASSRTGVAPYEQYF.

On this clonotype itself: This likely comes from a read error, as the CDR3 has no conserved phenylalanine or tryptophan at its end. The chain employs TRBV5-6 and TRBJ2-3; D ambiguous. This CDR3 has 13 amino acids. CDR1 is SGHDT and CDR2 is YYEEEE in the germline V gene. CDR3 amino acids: CASSLVFKDTQYS. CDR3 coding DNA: TGTGCCAGTAGCTTAGTATTCAAAGATACGCAGTATTCT.